One and the same sample provided the 14 T cell receptor beta chains below, sequenced in a study of OX40 agonist ivuxolimab in advanced cancers. Assay: immunoSEQ multiplex PCR; the TCRdb copy retains only in-frame clones and omits some. The data hold 72,000 or so clones, with nearly 90% observed a single time. The material sequenced was CD4+ or CD8+ T cells sorted from blood, taken in a trial of the OX40 agonist ivuxolimab. Receptors originate from an adult with an advanced solid tumor such as melanoma, head and neck, liver or kidney cancer.

The chain is built from TRBV10-3 and TRBJ2-1, with 8 bases identical to TRBD2. V gave up 2 bases and J gave up 3 bases; unmatched junction bases: 9. Germline assignment: CDR1 ENHRY and CDR2 SYGVKD. CDR3 length equals 17 residues. CDR3 DNA sequence: TGTGCCATCAGTGAGGGGCCAAGCGGGAGCGTCTACAATGAGCAGTTCTTC. Translated: CAISEGPSGSVYNEQFF.

The rearrangement joins TRBV27 to TRBJ2-1; 12 bases map to TRBD1. V shed 4 bases and J 8 bases; nucleotides not matched to a gene: 12. Germline lookup yields CDR1 MNHEY and CDR2 SMNVEV (reference sequence). The CDR3 is 17 amino acids. CDR3 nucleotide sequence: TGTGCCAGCAGTTCGCTCCACCGGGACAGGGGGCCCCATGAGCAGTTCTTC. It specifies CASSSLHRDRGPHEQFF.

This clone turned up a few times. The V and J genes are TRBV19 and TRBJ2-1; no firm D call. This CDR3 comprises 12 residues. The V gene's germline CDR1 is LNHDA and CDR2 SQIVND (reference sequence). The V end was cut by 3 bases, the J end by 9 bases, with 9 bases between. The CDR3 coding sequence is TGTGCCAGTAGTATGGGGTGGGGTGAGCAGTTCTTC. It specifies CASSMGWGEQFF. The variable domain in full, with the rest retrieved from reference TRBV19 and TRBJ2-1, is DGGITQSPKYLFRKEGQNVTLSCEQNLNHDAMYWYRQDPGQGLRLIYYSQIVNDFQKGDIAEGYSVSREKKESFPLTVTSAQKNPTAFYLCASSMGWGEQFFGPGTRLTVL.

This chain uses TRBV5-5 with TRBJ2-6; D is ambiguous. Germline CDR1 reads SGHKS; CDR2 reads YYEKEE (reference sequence). The CDR3 runs 14 residues. Trimming took off 3 bases at V and 1 base at J, with 5 bases between the two ends. This CDR3 is CASSSTSGANVLTF. DNA of the CDR3: TGTGCCAGCAGCTCCACGTCTGGGGCCAACGTCCTGACTTTC.

This clone was seen just once. The rearrangement uses TRBV5-4 and TRBJ2-1; D is perhaps TRBD2 (6 bases). Trimming left V 3 bases short and J 3 bases short, with 19 bases between. CDR1 and CDR2 (germline): SGHNT, YYREEE (reference sequence). The CDR3 spans 17 residues. The chain's CDR3 is CASSSSSGAGLYNEQFF. The CDR3 nucleotides read TGTGCCAGCAGCTCCTCGAGTGGGGCGGGGCTCTACAATGAGCAGTTCTTC.

V is TRBV5-1 and J is TRBJ1-5, with 7 bases lining up with TRBD1. Unmatched junction bases numbered 4, after V lost 4 bases and J lost 0 bases. CDR3 length: 15 amino acids. CDR1 and CDR2 from the germline V gene are SGHRS and YFSETQ. The CDR3, as DNA: TGCGCCAGCAGCCCGACAGGGAATAGCAATCAGCCCCAGCATTTT. As protein: CASSPTGNSNQPQHF.

This clone was picked up one time. The chain uses TRBV7-2 and TRBJ2-2; D assignment may be TRBD1 or TRBD2 (7 bases each). CDR1 is SGHTA and CDR2 is FQGNSA in the germline V gene. Trimming removed 5 bases from V and 4 bases from J, with 17 bases in between. CDR3 size: 16 residues. DNA for the CDR3: TGTGCCAGCAGCCTCAGGGGGGGCGGGTTCACCGGGGAGCTGTTTTTT. Its translation is CASSLRGGGFTGELFF.

The chain joins TRBV9 to TRBJ2-3; maybe TRBD1 (6 bases). Germline V lookup: CDR1 SGDLS, CDR2 YYNGEE. Deletions cut 1 base from V and 3 bases from J, with 9 bases between. The CDR3 totals 14 residues. The DNA of the CDR3 is TGTGCCAGCAGCGTAACAGGGTGGACAGATACGCAGTATTTT. The encoded protein is CASSVTGWTDTQYF.

This rearrangement joins TRBV5-6 to TRBJ2-2, with D uncertain. This CDR3 has 13 amino acids. V gave up 4 bases and J gave up 7 bases, with 11 bases separating them. Germline CDR1 reads SGHDT; CDR2 reads YYEEEE. The CDR3 loop reads CASSTRSNGELFF. The CDR3, as DNA: TGTGCCAGCAGCACCCGGAGTAACGGGGAGCTGTTTTTT.

The CDR3 DNA follows: TGTGCCAGCAGGGGACTAGCGGGAGATTCCGAGCAGTACTTC. Residues: CASRGLAGDSEQYF. The chain couples TRBV27 to TRBJ2-7, with 14 bases that match TRBD2. The V gene end was trimmed by 6 bases and the J gene end by 6 bases; junction bases not matched to a gene: 4. Germline V gives CDR1 MNHEY, CDR2 SMNVEV (reference sequence). CDR3 size: 14 residues.

Only one count was recorded for this clone. This chain joins TRBV5-3 and TRBJ1-1; 9 bases agree with TRBD1. TRBV5-3 is annotated as an ORF whose role is uncertain. V lost 5 bases, J lost 5 bases, and 13 bases stayed unmatched. This CDR3 comprises 16 residues. CDR3 amino acids: CARSSPRDRERTEAFF. The CDR3 DNA is TGTGCCAGAAGTTCCCCCCGGGACAGGGAACGAACTGAAGCTTTCTTT.

This chain links TRBV10-3 with TRBJ2-7; 9 nucleotides agree with TRBD2. Germline V gene data show CDR1 as ENHRY and CDR2 as SYGVKD. J gave up 4 bases and V 4 bases, and 8 bases lay outside the gene matches. The CDR3 has 15 residues. The DNA for the CDR3 is TGTGCCATCAGTGGGTCGACTAGCGGAGGTTACGAGCAGTACTTC. Translating it yields CAISGSTSGGYEQYF.

The rearrangement uses TRBV5-8 and TRBJ1-4, with D possibly TRBD1 on 5 matching bases. V was pared by 0 bases and J by 1 base, with 13 bases between. The CDR3 contains 17 residues. Germline V gives CDR1 SGHTS, CDR2 YDEGEE. DNA for the CDR3: TGTGCCAGCAGCTTGGGGACTGACGGGGGAACTAATGAAAAACTGTTTTTT. It specifies CASSLGTDGGTNEKLFF.

The gene calls are TRBV28 and TRBJ1-4, with D possibly matching TRBD1 (5 bases). The V end was cut by 3 bases, the J end by 8 bases, with 13 bases between. In germline, CDR1 is MDHEN, CDR2 SYDVKM. This CDR3 has 14 amino acids. In DNA, the CDR3 is TGTGCCAGCAGTTTTGAGTGGGGCGGCGAAAAACTGTTTTTT. Encoded protein: CASSFEWGGEKLFF.